This is a list of T cell receptor beta chains from one sample in a study of blood T cells in healthy people across ages. Each CDR3 protein gets one entry after TCRdb re-called the 5' RACE reads with MiXCR. The sample includes around 1,000,000 distinct CDR3 sequences, more than 30% seen only once; the top ten take under 15%. The sample comprised blood. These receptors were taken from a man younger than 35 in good health. Both conserved end residues are part of each CDR3. The D gene is left open where the match is weak. A row's size may be missing; if present it is once, few, many or a size class.

length	J	D	size	V	DNA	CDR3
17	TRBJ2-3	.	.	TRBV21-1	TGTGCCAGCAGCAAAGCTCGGGGGGACCAAGACACAGATACGCAGTATTTT	CASSKARGDQDTDTQYF
14	TRBJ1-2	TRBD1	few	TRBV27	TGTGCCAGCAGCCCCGACACAGGGGGAGGCGGCTACACCTTC	CASSPDTGGGGYTF
15	TRBJ1-4	TRBD1	once	TRBV7-2	TGTGCCAGCAGCTCCCCGAGAGGGGGCGAGGAAAAACTGTTTTTT	CASSSPRGGEEKLFF
14	TRBJ1-2	.	.	TRBV7-2	TGTGCCAGCAGCTTAGATTTGGGCAGCGAGGGCTACACCTTC	CASSLDLGSEGYTF
15	TRBJ2-3	.	few	TRBV28	TGTGCCAGCAGTCAAGGGGGGGGGTTCACAGATACGCAGTATTTT	CASSQGGGFTDTQYF
13	TRBJ2-5	.	few	TRBV10-3	TGTGCCATCAGCCAGGGTTCCCAAGAGACCCAGTACTTC	CAISQGSQETQYF
14	TRBJ1-1	.	.	TRBV21-1	TGTGCCAGCAGCAGACTAGACAGGGTCACTGAAGCTTTCTTT	CASSRLDRVTEAFF
14	TRBJ2-2	.	.	TRBV20-1	TGCAGTGCTTGCGACACCTCGAACACCGGGGAGCTGTTTTTT	CSACDTSNTGELFF
15	TRBJ2-5	TRBD1	once	TRBV11-2	TGTGCCAGCAGCTTAGGGGACAGTCAAGGCAATGAGCAGTACTTC	CASSLGDSQGNEQYF
10	TRBJ2-3	.	.	TRBV20-1	TGCAGTGCGTCCCGCGACACGCAGTATTTT	CSASRDTQYF
14	TRBJ2-7	TRBD1	.	TRBV3-1	TGTGCCAGCAGCGTCCGACAGGGGGCCTACGAGCAGTACTTC	CASSVRQGAYEQYF